This T cell receptor (beta chain) was obtained from a study of post-analysis software for immune sequencing data. Study summary: Included courses were relapsing-remitting and secondary progressive multiple sclerosis; progressive-relapsing multiple sclerosis was also included.

Unique molecular identifiers had been added to the TCR beta cDNA libraries. Between about 0.95 and 11 million T cells gave rise to some 470,000 cDNA molecules. TCRdb used MiXCR to reprocess the PCR reads, holding one entry per CDR3 protein. Altogether hundreds of thousands of distinct CDR3 sequences are present, just under 30% being singletons, with the ten largest covering under 0.7%. This clonotype was counted ten times or more. The sample consisted of blood. This clonotype was obtained from a girl aged 10 to 17 with multiple sclerosis.

The CDR3 DNA reads as TGTGCCAGCAGCCCGGGCTCGGGATGGTTGCGAGGTCAACAAGAGACCCAGTACTTC. Translation: CASSPGSGWLRGQQETQYF. This chain links TRBV2 with TRBJ2-5; D is perhaps TRBD2 (5 bases). Germline CDR1 SNHLY, CDR2 FYNNEI. Trimming took 6 bases from V and 2 from J, leaving 28 bases between them. There are 19 residues in the CDR3. Drawing the rest from reference TRBV2 and TRBJ2-5, the complete variable domain is EPEVTQTPSHQVTQMGQEVILRCVPISNHLYFYWYRQILGQKVEFLVSFYNNEISEKSEIFDDQFSVERPDGSNFTLKIRSTKLEDSAMYFCASSPGSGWLRGQQETQYFGPGTRLLVL.